This entry is about one TCR beta chain. The target of this receptor is not known. No quality values exist for individual bases; no much larger clone is one base distant. The cohort consisted of approximately 690 healthy bone marrow donors. Cohort members were all nominally healthy when sampled, although unrecorded immune exposures were likely present. The donor tested CMV seronegative, placing the donor among the 350 to 400 seronegative members of the cohort. Each donor provided a peripheral blood sample, and peripheral blood mononuclear cells were used for TCR beta sequencing. Genomic DNA was extracted from the blood cell samples with the Qiagen DNeasy Blood Extraction Kit. Spanning cysteine to phenylalanine, the CDR3 consists of 19 amino acids. The kept DNA is CDR3 alone, 57 bases in frame from the first base. Trimming removed 2 bases from V and 7 bases from J; the gene matches leave 21 bases unexplained. In the germline V gene, CDR1 corresponds to MRHNA and CDR2 to SNTAGT.

The data derive from a study of cytomegalovirus exposure and HLA in healthy donors (dated 2017 in TCRdb). About the full investigation: According to an earlier analysis of a few hundred of the donors, 200 million or so T cells yielded 117 million unique TCR beta sequences and 276 Gb of sequence data. To predict cytomegalovirus infection status, the study brought together high-throughput TCR immunosequencing, statistical association of individual TCRs with disease status, and machine learning. HLA typing covered class I and class II loci at four-digit resolution. All discovery cohort repertoires had been generated on a single sequencing platform. About 310 gigabases of sequencing data and approximately 85 million unique TCR sequences were included in an early release covering 550 to 650 HLA-typed donors. A later genetic analysis took genome-wide SNP genotypes for about 55% of the 666 donors and used that subset as a discovery cohort. Of the 300 to 450 genotyped donors, around 81% fell in the genetic ancestry cluster associated with self-reported Caucasian donors. Typing coverage differed by locus: A, B, C, DRB1 and DQB1 were typed in roughly 620-630 donors, DQA1 in approximately 520, DPA1 in around 600, and DPB1 in approximately 450. An earlier analysis of several hundred of the donors applied high-throughput TCR beta sequencing to assess whether each TCR beta V gene segment acted as functional or pseudogenic. The T cell repertoires of 670 or so subjects were profiled by immunosequencing and related to cytomegalovirus serostatus. The study aimed to test whether cataloging public T cell receptors could reveal signatures of past pathogen exposure. Roughly 5 DR-DQ haplotypes were handled as single units for association and clustering, since linkage in the cohort was strong. In the later analysis, no new phenotypic data were used to find candidate immune exposures; instead, reliance was placed on TCR beta sequences and their occurrence across donors. On average, 235,054 unique TCR beta nucleotide sequences were sequenced per donor among some 420 genotyped donors of the cohort, with about 19% of those sequences being non-productive. Donor age, sex, ethnicity and CMV serostatus were compiled alongside the repertoire data. Besides the first cohort of under 700 subjects, a separate validation cohort made up of roughly 120 different subjects was used. To study patterns of TCR occurrence, a later analysis re-analyzed previously published TCR beta repertoires from 600 to 750 donors and added high-resolution HLA genotyping.

Results the study describes overall, beyond this receptor: Broadly in line with IMGT annotations, most TCR beta V segments showed up in productive rearrangements about 87% or about 30% of the time in an earlier analysis of several hundred of the donors. According to a later analysis, most CMV-associated TCR beta chains appeared to be HLA-restricted, and the HLA associations seemed to be driven largely by CMV exposure. Cytomegalovirus status was reported to be diagnosed by the classifier with high specificity and sensitivity in both the original and validation cohorts. HLA typing was unavailable for some donors at each locus, so association tests used only the typed subset. A later analysis found that TCR association rates varied across HLA loci, with DRB1 alleles showing the most associated TCRs and HLA-C alleles the fewest. According to a later genetic analysis, donors in an Asian-associated ancestry cluster had fewer N-insertions in productive TCRs than the roughly 670-donor mean. Correlated functional status among segregating V segments might be attributable to linkage disequilibrium, but an unknown experimental factor could not be ruled out. When HLA alleles, especially DR and DQ, strongly co-occurred, attributing TCR associations to individual alleles was difficult. The study gave a list of 150 to 200 TCR beta chains associated with cytomegalovirus. Sequencing depth was assumed to be roughly uniform across donors in the presence/absence analyses, though that assumption may not hold. CMV serostatus was the only immune exposure information available for the cohort. Because the 87-base-pair reads could not distinguish some IMGT-functional V segments, including TRBV6-2 and TRBV6-3, those segments were excluded. A further reported finding was that TCR beta sequences accurately predicted the HLA-A and HLA-B alleles for most subjects in the first cohort. According to a later analysis, parvovirus B19, influenza, CMV and Epstein-Barr virus appeared linked to several top co-occurrence clusters. A cluster of highly shared sequence variants was judged likely to represent a technical artifact of the sequencing pipeline. Three of the identified cytomegalovirus-associated TCR beta chains were confirmed in vitro to be specific for cytomegalovirus antigens. The cohort was sequenced for TCR beta chains only, and without alpha or paired-chain data the features that could be detected were limited. According to the authors, the approach could potentially be generalized to other disease states and immunological phenotypes. Because counts were too low, around 17 rarely observed V segments, including chromosome 9 orphons, were left out of the earlier analysis of a few hundred of the donors. In a later analysis, about 17,000 TCR beta sequences were associated with specific HLA alleles at a false discovery rate of 0.05. Compared with equally common non-associated chains, HLA-associated TCR beta chains in a later analysis were more clonally expanded and had lower generation probabilities. Across donors, most TCR sequences were observed very rarely, whereas some public TCRs were present in many individuals. V-gene and J-gene trimming of TCR beta chains was associated with a missense DCLRE1C variant in a later genetic analysis, and the association was replicated in an independent cohort.

The library was built by means of the immunoSEQ multiplex PCR assay. For the multiplex PCR, a mixture combining 60 forward primers for TCR Vbeta segments and 13 reverse primers for TCR Jbeta segments was used. A multiplex PCR assay on genomic DNA amplified the CDR3 region of rearranged TCR beta genes. The Illumina HiSeq System was used to sequence the amplified TCR beta libraries as 87-base-pair reads. The source study handled its data this way. A later analysis tallied tens of millions of unique TCR beta chains across the 600 to 700 repertoires, and approximately 12 million of those chains were shared by two or more donors. Raw reads were error-corrected and collapsed into unique sequences with a nearest-neighbor algorithm that merged closely related sequences to remove PCR and sequencing errors. V, D and J gene segments were assigned by aligning CDR3 sequences to IMGT reference sequences. For a sequence to be retained, a match of at least six nucleotides to both a V gene segment and a J gene segment was required. A rearrangement counted as productive if the CDR3 had no stop codons and remained in frame with V and J, and every other rearrangement counted as non-productive. Following IMGT convention, CDR3 was defined as the stretch from the second conserved V-encoded cysteine up to the conserved J-encoded phenylalanine. The earlier analysis of around 640 of the donors excluded sequences that lacked an unambiguous match to a single V gene segment. In an earlier analysis of almost 600 of the donors, a V segment was called functional when productive rearrangements were above 56.7%, and segregating when the standard deviation between donors exceeded 5%. A statistical classification framework was built to diagnose cytomegalovirus status from the catalog of TCR beta chain sequences. V and J gene assignment, in a later analysis, came from comparing TCR nucleotide sequences with IMGT/GENE-DB human TR gene sequences. Using the TCRdist pipeline, a later analysis assigned CDR3 sequences along with most-parsimonious VDJ recombination scenarios. In a later analysis, each TCR beta chain was defined by its CDR3 amino acid sequence together with its V-gene family, and reads without a unique V-gene family were excluded. As a way to deal with suspected cross-contamination and a sequencing artifact, a later analysis dropped over 550 nucleotide sequences that were highly shared and had low generation probability. In a later analysis, a clonal expansion index was calculated for each public chain from normalized within-repertoire ranks of inferred template counts. Generation probabilities in a later analysis came from a VDJ recombination model fitted to out-of-frame rearrangements, and those results were checked against IGoR. Hypergeometric tests were used in a later analysis to score TCR-TCR, TCR-HLA and TCR-CMV co-occurrence, with a repertoire-size bias correction applied to the TCR pairs. A later analysis estimated false discovery rates by permuting HLA or CMV assignments 20 times. In a later analysis, co-occurring TCRs were grouped with DBSCAN, and TCRdist sequence similarity was added when clustering was performed within HLA-allele-positive subsets. For co-occurrence clustering, repertoires with fewer than 30,000 or more than 120,000 public chains were excluded, along with roughly 5 repertoires with anomalous nucleotide sharing. This is the immuneACCESS table as TCRdb keeps it, with only in-frame sequences that have V and J called. A part of the clones is gone; compared with another copy, unresolved V genes explain less than half, and the rest is unexplained. V and J calls and clone size are copied from that table; D and trimming were computed from the DNA. The table for this sample lists 150,000 to 200,000 clones; around 75% of them were counted only once. 2.9% of the sample is taken by the ten largest.

The chain couples TRBV6-4 to TRBJ2-7, with TRBD1 matching 9 junction bases. This clonotype originated in a female donor in good health and CMV-seronegative. The sequenced sample was PBMCs. CDR3 protein: CASSDPVPGQGEIDREQYF. The DNA sequence follows: TGTGCCAGCAGTGACCCCGTCCCGGGACAGGGTGAAATCGATCGAGAGCAGTACTTC.